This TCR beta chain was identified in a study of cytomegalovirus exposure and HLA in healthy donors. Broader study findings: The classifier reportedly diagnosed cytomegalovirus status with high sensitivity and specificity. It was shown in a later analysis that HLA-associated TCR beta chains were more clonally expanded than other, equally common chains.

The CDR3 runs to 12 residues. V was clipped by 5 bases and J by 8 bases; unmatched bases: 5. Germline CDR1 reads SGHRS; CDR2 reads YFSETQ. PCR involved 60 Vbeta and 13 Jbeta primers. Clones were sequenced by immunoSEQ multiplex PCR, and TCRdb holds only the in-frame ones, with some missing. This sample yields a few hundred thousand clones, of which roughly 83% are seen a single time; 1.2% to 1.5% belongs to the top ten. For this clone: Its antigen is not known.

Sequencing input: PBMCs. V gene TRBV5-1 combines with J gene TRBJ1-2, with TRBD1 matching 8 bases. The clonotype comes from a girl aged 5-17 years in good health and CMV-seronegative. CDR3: CASSPRGRGYTF. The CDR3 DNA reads TGCGCCAGCAGTCCCAGGGGGCGCGGCTACACCTTC.